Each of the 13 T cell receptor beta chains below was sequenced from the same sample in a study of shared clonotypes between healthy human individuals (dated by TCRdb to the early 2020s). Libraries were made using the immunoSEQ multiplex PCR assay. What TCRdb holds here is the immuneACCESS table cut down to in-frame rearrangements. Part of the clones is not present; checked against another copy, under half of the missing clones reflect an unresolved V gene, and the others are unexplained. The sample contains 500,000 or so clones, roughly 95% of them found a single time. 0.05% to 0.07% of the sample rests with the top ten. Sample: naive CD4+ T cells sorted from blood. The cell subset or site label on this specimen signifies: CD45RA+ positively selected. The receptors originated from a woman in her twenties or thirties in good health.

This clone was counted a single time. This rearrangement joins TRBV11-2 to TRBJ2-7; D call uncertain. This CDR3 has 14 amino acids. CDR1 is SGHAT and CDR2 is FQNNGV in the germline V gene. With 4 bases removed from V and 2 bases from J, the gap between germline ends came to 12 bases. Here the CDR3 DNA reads TGTGCCAGCAGCTCTTTACTGGGGACCTACGAGCAGTACTTC. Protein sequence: CASSSLLGTYEQYF.

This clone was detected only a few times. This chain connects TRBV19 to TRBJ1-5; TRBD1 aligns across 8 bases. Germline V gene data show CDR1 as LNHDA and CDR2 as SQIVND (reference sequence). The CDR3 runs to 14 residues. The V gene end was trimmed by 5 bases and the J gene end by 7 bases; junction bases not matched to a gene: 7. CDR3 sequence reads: CASSQGAGMQPQHF. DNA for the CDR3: TGTGCCAGTAGTCAGGGGGCAGGAATGCAGCCCCAGCATTTT.

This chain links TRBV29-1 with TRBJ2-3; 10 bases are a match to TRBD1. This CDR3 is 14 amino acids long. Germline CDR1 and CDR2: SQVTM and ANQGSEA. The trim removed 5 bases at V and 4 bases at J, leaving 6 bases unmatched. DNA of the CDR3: TGCAGCGTTTACCGGGACAGGGGTGCAGATACGCAGTATTTT. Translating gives CSVYRDRGADTQYF.

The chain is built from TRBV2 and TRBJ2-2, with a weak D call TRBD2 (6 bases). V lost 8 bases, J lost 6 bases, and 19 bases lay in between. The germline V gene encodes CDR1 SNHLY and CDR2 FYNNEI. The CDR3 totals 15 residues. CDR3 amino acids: CASRSGTPRAGELFF. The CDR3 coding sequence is TGTGCCAGCCGCTCCGGGACTCCCAGGGCCGGGGAGCTGTTTTTT.

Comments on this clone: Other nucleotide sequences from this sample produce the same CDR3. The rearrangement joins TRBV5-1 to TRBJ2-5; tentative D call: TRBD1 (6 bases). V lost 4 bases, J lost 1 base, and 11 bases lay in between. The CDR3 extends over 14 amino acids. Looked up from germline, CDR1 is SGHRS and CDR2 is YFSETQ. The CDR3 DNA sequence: TGCGCCAGCAGCCTTGGACAGCCCCAAGAGACCCAGTACTTC. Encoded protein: CASSLGQPQETQYF. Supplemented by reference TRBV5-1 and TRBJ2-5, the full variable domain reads KAGVTQTPRYLIKTRGQQVTLSCSPISGHRSVSWYQQTPGQGLQFLFEYFSETQRNKGNFPGRFSGRQFSNSRSEMNVSTLELGDSALYLCASSLGQPQETQYFGPGTRLLVL.

CDR3 nucleotides: TGTGCCAGCAGCCCCCAAGGGGGGGGCCGGACCCGGGCTTTCTTT. Protein sequence: CASSPQGGGRTRAFF. The rearrangement uses TRBV5-6 and TRBJ1-1; D is possibly TRBD1 (6 bases). Germline lookup yields CDR1 SGHDT and CDR2 YYEEEE. The CDR3 sequence is 15 residues long. Trimming shortened V by 4 bases and J by 11 bases, and 24 bases separated the two germline ends. The full variable domain, rest sourced from reference TRBV5-6 and TRBJ1-1, is DAGVTQSPTHLIKTRGQQVTLRCSPKSGHDTVSWYQQALGQGPQFIFQYYEEEERQRGNFPDRFSGHQFPNYSSELNVNALLLGDSALYLCASSPQGGGRTRAFFGQGTRLTVV.

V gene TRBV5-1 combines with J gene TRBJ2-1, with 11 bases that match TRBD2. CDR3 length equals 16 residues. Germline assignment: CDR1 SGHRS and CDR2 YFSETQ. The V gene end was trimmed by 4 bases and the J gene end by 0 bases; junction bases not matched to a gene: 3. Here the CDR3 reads CASSPSGGSSYNEQFF. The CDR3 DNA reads TGCGCCAGCAGCCCTAGCGGGGGGAGCTCCTACAATGAGCAGTTCTTC.

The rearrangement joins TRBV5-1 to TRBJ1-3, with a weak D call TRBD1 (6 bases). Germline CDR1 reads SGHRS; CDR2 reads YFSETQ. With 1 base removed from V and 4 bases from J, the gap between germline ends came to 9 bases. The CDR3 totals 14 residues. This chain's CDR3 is CASSLKGDGNTIYF. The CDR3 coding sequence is TGCGCCAGCAGCTTGAAGGGGGACGGAAACACCATATATTTT.

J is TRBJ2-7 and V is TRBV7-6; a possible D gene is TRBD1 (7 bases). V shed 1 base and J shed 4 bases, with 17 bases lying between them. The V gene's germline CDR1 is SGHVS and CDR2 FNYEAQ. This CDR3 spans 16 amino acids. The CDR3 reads CASSLGGRGDSYEQYF. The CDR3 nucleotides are TGTGCCAGCAGCTTAGGGGGCAGGGGGGATTCATACGAGCAGTACTTC.

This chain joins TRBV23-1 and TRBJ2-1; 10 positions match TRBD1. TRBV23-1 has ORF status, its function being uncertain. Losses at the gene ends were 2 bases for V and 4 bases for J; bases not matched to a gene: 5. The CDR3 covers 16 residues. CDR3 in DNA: TGCGCCAGCAGTCAACCCGGACAGGGGGGGTACAATGAGCAGTTCTTC. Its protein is CASSQPGQGGYNEQFF.

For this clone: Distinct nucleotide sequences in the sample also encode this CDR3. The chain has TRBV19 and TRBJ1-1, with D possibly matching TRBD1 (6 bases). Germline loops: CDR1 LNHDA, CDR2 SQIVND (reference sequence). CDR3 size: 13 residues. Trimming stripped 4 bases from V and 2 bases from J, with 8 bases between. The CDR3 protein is CASSSRGNTEAFF. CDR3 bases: TGTGCCAGTAGTAGCAGGGGTAACACTGAAGCTTTCTTT.

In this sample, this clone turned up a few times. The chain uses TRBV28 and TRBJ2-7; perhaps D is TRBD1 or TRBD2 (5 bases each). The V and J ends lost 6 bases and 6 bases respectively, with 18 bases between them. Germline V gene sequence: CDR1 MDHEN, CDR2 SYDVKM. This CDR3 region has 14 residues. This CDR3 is CASSLPGAEFEQYF. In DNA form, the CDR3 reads TGTGCCAGCAGCCTCCCCGGGGCCGAGTTCGAGCAGTACTTC.

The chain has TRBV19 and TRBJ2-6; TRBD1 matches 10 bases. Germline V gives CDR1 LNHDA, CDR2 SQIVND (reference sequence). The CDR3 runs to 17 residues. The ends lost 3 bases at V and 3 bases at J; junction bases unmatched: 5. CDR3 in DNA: TGTGCCAGTAGTATCGGGACAGGGGTCGGTGGGGCCAACGTCCTGACTTTC. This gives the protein CASSIGTGVGGANVLTF. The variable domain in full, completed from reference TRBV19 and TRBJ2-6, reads DGGITQSPKYLFRKEGQNVTLSCEQNLNHDAMYWYRQDPGQGLRLIYYSQIVNDFQKGDIAEGYSVSREKKESFPLTVTSAQKNPTAFYLCASSIGTGVGGANVLTFGAGSRLTVL.